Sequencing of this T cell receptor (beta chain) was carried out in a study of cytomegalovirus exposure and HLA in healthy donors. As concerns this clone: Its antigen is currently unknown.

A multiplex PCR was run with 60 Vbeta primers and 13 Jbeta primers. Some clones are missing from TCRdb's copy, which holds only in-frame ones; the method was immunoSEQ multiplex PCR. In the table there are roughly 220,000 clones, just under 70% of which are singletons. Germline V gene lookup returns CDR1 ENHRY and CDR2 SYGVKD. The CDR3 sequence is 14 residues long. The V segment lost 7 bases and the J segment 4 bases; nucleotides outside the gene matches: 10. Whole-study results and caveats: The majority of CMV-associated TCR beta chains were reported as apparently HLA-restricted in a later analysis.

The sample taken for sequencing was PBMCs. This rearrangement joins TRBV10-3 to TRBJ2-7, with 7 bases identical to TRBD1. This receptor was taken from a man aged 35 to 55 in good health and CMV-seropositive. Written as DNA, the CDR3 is TGTGCCATCAATCGACAGGGAAGGGGTTACGAGCAGTACTTC. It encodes CAINRQGRGYEQYF.